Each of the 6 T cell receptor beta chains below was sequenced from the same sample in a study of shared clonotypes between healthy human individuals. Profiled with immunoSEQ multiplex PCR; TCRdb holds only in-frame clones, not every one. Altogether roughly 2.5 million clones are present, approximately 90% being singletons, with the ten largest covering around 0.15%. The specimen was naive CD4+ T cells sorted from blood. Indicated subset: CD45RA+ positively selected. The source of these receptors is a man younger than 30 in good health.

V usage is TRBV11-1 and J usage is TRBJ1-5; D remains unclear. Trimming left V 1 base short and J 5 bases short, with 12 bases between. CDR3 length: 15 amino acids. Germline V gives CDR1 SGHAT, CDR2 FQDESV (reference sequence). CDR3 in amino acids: CASSLGPGIDQPQHF. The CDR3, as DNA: TGTGCCAGCAGCTTAGGTCCGGGGATCGATCAGCCCCAGCATTTT.

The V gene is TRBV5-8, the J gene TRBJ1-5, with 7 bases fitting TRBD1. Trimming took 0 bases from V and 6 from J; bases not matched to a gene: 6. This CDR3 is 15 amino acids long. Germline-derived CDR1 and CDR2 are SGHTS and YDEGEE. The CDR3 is CASSLADRESQPQHF. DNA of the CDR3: TGTGCCAGCAGCTTGGCCGACAGGGAAAGTCAGCCCCAGCATTTT.

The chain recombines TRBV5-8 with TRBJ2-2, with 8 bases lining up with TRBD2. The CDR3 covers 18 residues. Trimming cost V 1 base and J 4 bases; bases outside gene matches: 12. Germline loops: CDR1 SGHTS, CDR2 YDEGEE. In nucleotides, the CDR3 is TGTGCCAGCAGCTTGCGGCGGGGGGCCCTAGCCCTCACCGGGGAGCTGTTTTTT. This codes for CASSLRRGALALTGELFF.

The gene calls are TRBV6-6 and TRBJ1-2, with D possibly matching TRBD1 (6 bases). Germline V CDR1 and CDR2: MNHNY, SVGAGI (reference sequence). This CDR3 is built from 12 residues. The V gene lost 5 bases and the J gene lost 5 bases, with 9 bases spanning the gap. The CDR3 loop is CASSTGIYGYTF. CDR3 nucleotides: TGTGCCAGCAGTACAGGGATTTATGGCTACACCTTC.

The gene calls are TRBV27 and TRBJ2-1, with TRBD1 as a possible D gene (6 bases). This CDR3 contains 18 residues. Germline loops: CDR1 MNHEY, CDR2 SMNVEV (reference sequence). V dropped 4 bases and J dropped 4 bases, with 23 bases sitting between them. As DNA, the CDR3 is TGTGCCAGCAGTTCCACGGACAGTCCTACTCAAATATACAATGAGCAGTTCTTC. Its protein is CASSSTDSPTQIYNEQFF.

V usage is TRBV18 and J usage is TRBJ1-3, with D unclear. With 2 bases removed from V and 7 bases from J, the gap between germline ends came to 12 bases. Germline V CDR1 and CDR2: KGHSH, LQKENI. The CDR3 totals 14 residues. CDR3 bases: TGTGCCAGCTCACCAATCGACGAGGTGAACACCATATATTTT. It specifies CASSPIDEVNTIYF.